Sequencing of this T cell receptor (beta chain) was carried out in a study of blood T cell repertoires in COVID-19. Libraries were prepared by immunoSEQ multiplex PCR; TCRdb keeps only in-frame clonotypes and omits some of them. This sample has 45,000 to 50,000 clones; 85% occur once, and the top ten carry less than 6.5%. The sequencing input was peripheral blood. The TCR originated in a woman aged 55-70 years with acute or convalescent COVID-19.

In DNA form, the CDR3 reads TGTGCCAGCAGAAAGGAACCGGGAGCTATTACTGAAGCTTTCTTT. Its protein product is CASRKEPGAITEAFF. The genes are TRBV5-4 and TRBJ1-1; no firm D call. CDR3 length: 15 residues. Trimming cost V 5 bases and J 5 bases, with 19 bases left between them. Germline V gives CDR1 SGHNT, CDR2 YYREEE (reference sequence).